The T cell receptor (beta chain) under discussion was sequenced for a study of blood T cell repertoires in COVID-19. Study background: Sites across the United States, Italy and Spain contributed samples from acute and convalescent COVID-19. In each case, the material was cDNA or gDNA derived from T cells, B-cell-depleted T cells, or PBMCs.

The CDR3 contains 14 residues. The germline CDR1 and CDR2 sequences are MGHDK and SYGVNS. The trim removed 6 bases at V and 5 bases at J, leaving 9 bases unmatched. Profiling relied on immunoSEQ multiplex PCR, and the TCRdb table lists in-frame clones only, not all of them. Here the sample spans about 240,000 clones, 83% being singletons. The chain joins TRBV25-1 to TRBJ1-1; TRBD1 matches at 7 bases. Input material: peripheral blood. This sequence originates from a human donor in a cohort sampled during active COVID-19. Here the CDR3 reads CASRETGWGTEAFF. The CDR3 DNA follows: TGTGCCAGCAGGGAGACAGGGTGGGGGACTGAAGCTTTCTTT.